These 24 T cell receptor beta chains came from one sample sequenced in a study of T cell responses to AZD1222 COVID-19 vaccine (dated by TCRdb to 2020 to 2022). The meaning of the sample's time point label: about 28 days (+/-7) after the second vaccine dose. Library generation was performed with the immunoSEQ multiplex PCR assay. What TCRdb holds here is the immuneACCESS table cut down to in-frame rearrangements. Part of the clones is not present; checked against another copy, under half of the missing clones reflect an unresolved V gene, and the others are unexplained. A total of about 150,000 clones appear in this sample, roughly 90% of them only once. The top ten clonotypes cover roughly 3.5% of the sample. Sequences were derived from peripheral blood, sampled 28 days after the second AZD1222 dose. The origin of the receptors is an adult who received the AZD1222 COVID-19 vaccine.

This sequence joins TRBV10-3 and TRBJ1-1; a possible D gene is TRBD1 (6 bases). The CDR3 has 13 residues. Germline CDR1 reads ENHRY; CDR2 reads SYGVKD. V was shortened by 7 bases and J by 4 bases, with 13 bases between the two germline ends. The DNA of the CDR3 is TGTGCCATCACCCCGGGACACCCCACTGAAGCTTTCTTT. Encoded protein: CAITPGHPTEAFF.

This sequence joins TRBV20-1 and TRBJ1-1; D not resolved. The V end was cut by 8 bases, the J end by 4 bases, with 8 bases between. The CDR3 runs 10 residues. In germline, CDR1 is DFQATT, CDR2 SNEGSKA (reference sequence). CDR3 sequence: CSTSITEAFF. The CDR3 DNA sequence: TGCAGTACTTCCATCACTGAAGCTTTCTTT.

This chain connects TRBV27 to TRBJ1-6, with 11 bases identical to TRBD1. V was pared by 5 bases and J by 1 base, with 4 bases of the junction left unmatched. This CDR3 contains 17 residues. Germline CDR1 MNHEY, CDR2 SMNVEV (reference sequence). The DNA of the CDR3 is TGTGCCAGCAGTCCTGGGACAGGGGGATCCTATAATTCACCCCTCCACTTT. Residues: CASSPGTGGSYNSPLHF.

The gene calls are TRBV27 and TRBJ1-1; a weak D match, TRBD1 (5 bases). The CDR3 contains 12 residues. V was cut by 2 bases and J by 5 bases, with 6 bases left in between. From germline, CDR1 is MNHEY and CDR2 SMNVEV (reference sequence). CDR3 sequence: CASSLRGTEAFF. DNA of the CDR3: TGTGCCAGCAGTTTAAGGGGTACTGAAGCTTTCTTT.

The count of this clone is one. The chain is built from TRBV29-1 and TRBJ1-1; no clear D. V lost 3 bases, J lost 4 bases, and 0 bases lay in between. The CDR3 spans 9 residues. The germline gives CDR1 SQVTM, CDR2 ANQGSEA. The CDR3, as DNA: TGCAGCGTTGACACTGAAGCTTTCTTT. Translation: CSVDTEAFF. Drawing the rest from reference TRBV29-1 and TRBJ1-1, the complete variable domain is SAVISQKPSRDICQRGTSLTIQCQVDSQVTMMFWYRQQPGQSLTLIATANQGSEATYESGFVIDKFPISRPNLTFSTLTVSNMSPEDSSIYLCSVDTEAFFGQGTRLTVV.

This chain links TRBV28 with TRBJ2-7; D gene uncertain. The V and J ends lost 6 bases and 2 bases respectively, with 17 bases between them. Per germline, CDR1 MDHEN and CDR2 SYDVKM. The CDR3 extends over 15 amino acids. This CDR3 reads CASSLPGARAYEQYF. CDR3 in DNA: TGTGCCAGCAGCCTCCCCGGAGCACGGGCCTACGAGCAGTACTTC.

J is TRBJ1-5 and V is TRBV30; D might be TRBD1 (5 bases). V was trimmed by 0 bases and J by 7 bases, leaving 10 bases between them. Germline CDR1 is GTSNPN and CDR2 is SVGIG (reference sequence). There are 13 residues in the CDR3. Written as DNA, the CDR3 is TGTGCCTGGAGTGTCCAGGGAGGACAGCCCCAGCATTTT. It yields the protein CAWSVQGGQPQHF.

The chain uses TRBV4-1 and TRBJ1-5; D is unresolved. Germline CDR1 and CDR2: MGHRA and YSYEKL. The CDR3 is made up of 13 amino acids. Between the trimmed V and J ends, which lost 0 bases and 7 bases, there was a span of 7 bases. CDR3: CASSQDRGQPQHF. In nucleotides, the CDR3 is TGCGCCAGCAGCCAAGATCGAGGACAGCCCCAGCATTTT.

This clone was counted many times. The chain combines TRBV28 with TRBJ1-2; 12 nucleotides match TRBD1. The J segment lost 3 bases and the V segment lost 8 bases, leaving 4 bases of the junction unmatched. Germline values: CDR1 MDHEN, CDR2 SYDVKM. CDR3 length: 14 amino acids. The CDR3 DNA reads TGTGCCAGCCGGGACAGGGGGCGAGACTATGGCTACACCTTC. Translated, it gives CASRDRGRDYGYTF.

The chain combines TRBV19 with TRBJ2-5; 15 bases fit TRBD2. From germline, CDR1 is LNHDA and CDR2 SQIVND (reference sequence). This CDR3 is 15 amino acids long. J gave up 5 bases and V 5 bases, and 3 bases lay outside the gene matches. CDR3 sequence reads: CASSAGTSGRETQYF. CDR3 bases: TGTGCCAGTAGTGCAGGGACTAGCGGGAGGGAGACCCAGTACTTC.

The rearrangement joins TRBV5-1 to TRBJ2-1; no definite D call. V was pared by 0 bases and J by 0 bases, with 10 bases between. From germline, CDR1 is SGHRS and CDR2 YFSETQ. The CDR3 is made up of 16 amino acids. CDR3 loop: CASSLVGGVSYNEQFF. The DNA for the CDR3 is TGCGCCAGCAGCTTGGTAGGCGGAGTCTCCTACAATGAGCAGTTCTTC. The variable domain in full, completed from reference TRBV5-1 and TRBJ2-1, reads KAGVTQTPRYLIKTRGQQVTLSCSPISGHRSVSWYQQTPGQGLQFLFEYFSETQRNKGNFPGRFSGRQFSNSRSEMNVSTLELGDSALYLCASSLVGGVSYNEQFFGPGTRLTVL.

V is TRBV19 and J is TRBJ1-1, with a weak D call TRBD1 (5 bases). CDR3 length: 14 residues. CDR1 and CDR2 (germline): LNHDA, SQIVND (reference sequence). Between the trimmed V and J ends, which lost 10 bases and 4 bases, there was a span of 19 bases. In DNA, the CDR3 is TGTGCCACCATAGACAGCCATGACGGCACTGAAGCTTTCTTT. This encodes CATIDSHDGTEAFF.

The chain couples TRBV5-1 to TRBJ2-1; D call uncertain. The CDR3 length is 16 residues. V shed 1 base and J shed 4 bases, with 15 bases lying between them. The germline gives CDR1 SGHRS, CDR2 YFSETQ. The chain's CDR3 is CASSLTSPPQYNEQFF. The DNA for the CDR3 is TGCGCCAGCAGCTTGACCTCTCCTCCTCAGTACAATGAGCAGTTCTTC.

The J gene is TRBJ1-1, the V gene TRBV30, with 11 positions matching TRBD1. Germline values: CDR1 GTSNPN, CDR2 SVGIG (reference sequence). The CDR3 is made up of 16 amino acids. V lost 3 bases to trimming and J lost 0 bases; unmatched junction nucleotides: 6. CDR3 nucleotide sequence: TGTGCCTGGAGGGGGACAGGGGGTTTTGTGAACACTGAAGCTTTCTTT. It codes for CAWRGTGGFVNTEAFF.

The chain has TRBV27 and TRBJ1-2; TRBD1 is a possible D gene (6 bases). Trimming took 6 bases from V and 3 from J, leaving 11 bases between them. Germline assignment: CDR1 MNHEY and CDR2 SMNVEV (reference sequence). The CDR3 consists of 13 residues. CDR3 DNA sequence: TGTGCCAGCAGCTCAGCAGGGGACTATGGCTACACCTTC. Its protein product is CASSSAGDYGYTF.

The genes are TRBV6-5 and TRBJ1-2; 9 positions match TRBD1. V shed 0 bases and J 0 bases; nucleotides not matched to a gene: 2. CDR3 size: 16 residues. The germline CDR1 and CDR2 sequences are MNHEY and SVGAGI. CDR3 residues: CASSYSGTGTNYGYTF. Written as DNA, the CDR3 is TGTGCCAGCAGTTACTCTGGGACAGGGACTAACTATGGCTACACCTTC.

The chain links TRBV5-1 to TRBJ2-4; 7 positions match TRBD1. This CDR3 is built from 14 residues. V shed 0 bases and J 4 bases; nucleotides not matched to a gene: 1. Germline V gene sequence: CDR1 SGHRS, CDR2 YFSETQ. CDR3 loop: CASSLEQGKNIQYF. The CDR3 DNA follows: TGCGCCAGCAGCTTGGAACAGGGGAAAAACATTCAGTACTTC.

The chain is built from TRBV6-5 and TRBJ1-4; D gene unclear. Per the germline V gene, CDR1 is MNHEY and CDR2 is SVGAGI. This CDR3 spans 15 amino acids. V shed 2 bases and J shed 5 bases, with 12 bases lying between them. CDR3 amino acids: CASSYRAASNEKLFF. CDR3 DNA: TGTGCCAGCAGTTACAGGGCAGCGTCAAATGAAAAACTGTTTTTT.

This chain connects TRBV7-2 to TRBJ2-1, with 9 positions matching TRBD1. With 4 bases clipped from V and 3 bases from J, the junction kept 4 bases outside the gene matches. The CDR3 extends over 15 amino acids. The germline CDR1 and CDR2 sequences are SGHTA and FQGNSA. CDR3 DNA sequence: TGTGCCAGCAGCTCCGACAGGGGGAGCTACAATGAGCAGTTCTTC. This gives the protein CASSSDRGSYNEQFF. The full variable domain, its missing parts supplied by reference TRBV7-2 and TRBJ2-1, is GAGVSQSPSNKVTEKGKDVELRCDPISGHTALYWYRQSLGQGLEFLIYFQGNSAPDKSGLPSDRFSAERTGGSVSTLTIQRTQQEDSAVYLCASSSDRGSYNEQFFGPGTRLTVL.

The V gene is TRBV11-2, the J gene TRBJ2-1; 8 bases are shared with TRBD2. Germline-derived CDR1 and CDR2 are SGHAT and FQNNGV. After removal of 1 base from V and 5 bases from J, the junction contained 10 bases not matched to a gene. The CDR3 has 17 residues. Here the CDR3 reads CASSLVTGTRGNNEQFF. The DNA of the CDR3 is TGTGCCAGCAGCTTAGTTACCGGGACTAGGGGTAACAATGAGCAGTTCTTC.

CDR3 region: CASSGTGRYYGYTF. For the CDR3, the DNA is TGTGCCAGCAGCGGGACAGGGCGCTACTATGGCTACACCTTC. The chain joins TRBV2 to TRBJ1-2; 9 positions agree with TRBD1. This CDR3 has 14 residues. Germline loops: CDR1 SNHLY, CDR2 FYNNEI. Losses at the gene ends were 6 bases for V and 3 bases for J; bases not matched to a gene: 5. Based on the CDR3 plus reference TRBV2 and TRBJ1-2, the full variable domain is EPEVTQTPSHQVTQMGQEVILRCVPISNHLYFYWYRQILGQKVEFLVSFYNNEISEKSEIFDDQFSVERPDGSNFTLKIRSTKLEDSAMYFCASSGTGRYYGYTFGSGTRLTVV.

CDR3 in amino acids: CASSLAGGTYNEQFF. In DNA, the CDR3 is TGTGCCAGCAGCTTAGCGGGAGGGACCTACAATGAGCAGTTCTTC. The chain joins TRBV6-5 to TRBJ2-1; 11 bases map to TRBD2. V gave up 6 bases and J gave up 2 bases; unmatched junction bases: 3. This CDR3 has 15 residues. Germline assignment: CDR1 MNHEY and CDR2 SVGAGI.

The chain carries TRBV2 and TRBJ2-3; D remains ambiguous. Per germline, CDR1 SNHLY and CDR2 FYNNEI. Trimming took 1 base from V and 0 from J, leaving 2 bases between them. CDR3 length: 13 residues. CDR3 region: CASSEDSTDTQYF. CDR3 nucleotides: TGTGCCAGCAGTGAAGACAGCACAGATACGCAGTATTTT.

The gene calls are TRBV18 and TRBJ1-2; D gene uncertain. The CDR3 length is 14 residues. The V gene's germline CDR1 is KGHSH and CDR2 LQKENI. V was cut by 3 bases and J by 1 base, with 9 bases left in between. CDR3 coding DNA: TGTGCCAGCTCACCGTCTGAACTTAACTATGGCTACACCTTC. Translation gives CASSPSELNYGYTF. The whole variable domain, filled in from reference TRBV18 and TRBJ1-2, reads NAGVMQNPRHLVRRRGQEARLRCSPMKGHSHVYWYRQLPEEGLKFMVYLQKENIIDESGMPKERFSAEFPKEGPSILRIQQVVRGDSAAYFCASSPSELNYGYTFGSGTRLTVV.